This T cell receptor beta chain derives from a study of shared clonotypes between healthy human individuals. Across the whole study: Three CD4 naive, three CD4 memory, two CD8 naive and one CD8 memory plate were used per donor.

To note about this clone: Its antigen remains unknown.

Recent vaccinations or acute infections were absent in the healthy HIV-negative adult donors. Donors were Caucasian adults residing in Nashville, Tennessee, USA. Notes on the study in general: A limitation of the genetic and exposure-history diversity represented arose from few donors.

V lost 9 bases to trimming and J lost 0 bases, with 14 bases between them. Germline V gene lookup returns CDR1 MDHEN and CDR2 SYDVKM. This CDR3 has 14 residues. Profiled with immunoSEQ multiplex PCR; TCRdb holds only in-frame clones, not every one. This table holds some 1.4 million clones, roughly 96% found once. Sequencing was carried out using naive CD4+ T cells sorted from blood. This sample's subset: CD45RA+ positively selected. V gene TRBV28 combines with J gene TRBJ1-1, with D unclear. This sequence was found in a man aged 25 to 45 in good health. The CDR3 nucleotides are TGTGCCAGTGGAGCTCCGGGGATGAACACTGAAGCTTTCTTT. This translates into CASGAPGMNTEAFF. Full variable domain (missing parts from reference TRBV28 and TRBJ1-1): DVKVTQSSRYLVKRTGEKVFLECVQDMDHENMFWYRQDPGLGLRLIYFSYDVKMKEKGDIPEGYSVSREKKERFSLILESASTNQTSMYLCASGAPGMNTEAFFGQGTRLTVV.